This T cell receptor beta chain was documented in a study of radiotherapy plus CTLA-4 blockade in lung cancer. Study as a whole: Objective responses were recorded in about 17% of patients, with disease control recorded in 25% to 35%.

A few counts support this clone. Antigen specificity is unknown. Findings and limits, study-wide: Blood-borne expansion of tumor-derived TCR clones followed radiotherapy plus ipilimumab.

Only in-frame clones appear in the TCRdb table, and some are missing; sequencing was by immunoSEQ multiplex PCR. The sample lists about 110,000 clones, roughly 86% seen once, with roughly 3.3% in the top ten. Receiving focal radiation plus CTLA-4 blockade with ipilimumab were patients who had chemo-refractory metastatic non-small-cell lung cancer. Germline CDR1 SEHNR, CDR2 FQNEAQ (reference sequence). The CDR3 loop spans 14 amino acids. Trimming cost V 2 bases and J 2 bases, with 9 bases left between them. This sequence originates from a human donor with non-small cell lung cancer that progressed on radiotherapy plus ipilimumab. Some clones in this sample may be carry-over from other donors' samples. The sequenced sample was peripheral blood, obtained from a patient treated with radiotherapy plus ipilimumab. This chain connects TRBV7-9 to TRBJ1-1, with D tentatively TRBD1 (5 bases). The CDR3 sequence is CASSLKGLNTEAFF. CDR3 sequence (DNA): TGTGCCAGCAGCTTAAAGGGACTTAACACTGAAGCTTTCTTT.